This T cell receptor (beta chain) was obtained from a study of beta chain features in type 1 diabetes. Study results and limitations: cDNA-based reads could over-represent cells with high TCR expression. Patients' naive, central memory and regulatory TCRB repertoires appeared more alike than those of healthy donors.

With respect to this clone: Its antigen remains unidentified.

Sequencing targeted expressed TCRB transcripts, as all isolated RNA had been reverse transcribed. Data came from immunoSEQ multiplex PCR; TCRdb stores just in-frame clones and leaves some out. The table includes almost 250,000 clones, roughly 13% detected once. The sequenced sample consisted of naive CD4+ T cells from blood. This TCR was recovered from a woman aged 40 to 50 in good health.

The CDR3 nucleotides read TGTGCCAGCAGTATACCGGGACAGGGGGTCTACGAGCAGTACTTC. Encoded protein: CASSIPGQGVYEQYF. The V gene is TRBV6-1, the J gene TRBJ2-7; 11 nucleotides agree with TRBD1. This CDR3 has 15 residues. CDR1 MNHNS and CDR2 SASEGT come from the germline V gene. V shed 5 bases, J shed 3 bases, and the junction held 6 bases outside the gene matches.